The 32 T cell receptor beta chains below all came from one sample that was sequenced in a study of blood T cell repertoires in COVID-19. Assay: immunoSEQ multiplex PCR; the TCRdb copy retains only in-frame clones and omits some. The sample shows around 230,000 clones, roughly 90% of them seen only once. The sequenced sample consisted of peripheral blood. The receptors here all came from a man in his sixties who had recovered from COVID-19.

The chain carries TRBV6-1 and TRBJ2-1; TRBD1 aligns across 7 bases. The CDR3 totals 14 residues. Germline V CDR1 and CDR2: MNHNS, SASEGT. V lost 6 bases, J lost 9 bases, and 11 bases stayed unmatched. In nucleotides, the CDR3 is TGTGCCAGCAGACCCGCGGCAAGGGACAGTGAGCAGTTCTTC. Encoded protein: CASRPAARDSEQFF.

The chain is built from TRBV24-1 and TRBJ2-3, with TRBD2 identical over 10 bases. V was pared by 4 bases and J by 0 bases, with 3 bases of the junction left unmatched. This CDR3 comprises 16 residues. Germline V gives CDR1 KGHDR, CDR2 SFDVKD. The CDR3 DNA is TGTGCCACCAGTGAGCAGACTAGCGGGAGCACAGATACGCAGTATTTT. Translation gives CATSEQTSGSTDTQYF.

CDR3 coding DNA: TGTGCCAGCAGTTACTCCCGCTGGCTGTCACCCCTCCACTTT. Protein: CASSYSRWLSPLHF. The J gene is TRBJ1-6, the V gene TRBV6-5; unclear D gene. Germline V gene data show CDR1 as MNHEY and CDR2 as SVGAGI. The CDR3 is 14 residues long. Trimming removed 0 bases from V and 10 bases from J, with 10 bases in between.

The genes are TRBV11-2 and TRBJ2-6; TRBD1 might be the D (5 bases). Germline-derived CDR1 and CDR2 are SGHAT and FQNNGV. V was shortened by 0 bases and J by 0 bases, with 15 bases between the two germline ends. There are 19 residues in the CDR3. The chain's CDR3 is CASSLDSGYRFSGANVLTF. CDR3 DNA sequence: TGTGCCAGCAGCTTAGATTCAGGGTACCGATTCTCTGGGGCCAACGTCCTGACTTTC.

The sample holds a few counts of this clone. This sequence joins TRBV7-6 and TRBJ1-6, with 11 bases aligning to TRBD1. Germline V gene lookup returns CDR1 SGHVS and CDR2 FNYEAQ. The CDR3 consists of 14 residues. The ends lost 5 bases at V and 10 bases at J; junction bases unmatched: 4. CDR3 bases: TGTGCCAGCAGCGCCCGGGACAGGGGGTCACCCCTCCACTTT. Translated, it gives CASSARDRGSPLHF. The full variable domain, rest sourced from reference TRBV7-6 and TRBJ1-6, is GAGVSQSPRYKVTKRGQDVALRCDPISGHVSLYWYRQALGQGPEFLTYFNYEAQQDKSGLPNDRFSAERPEGSISTLTIQRTEQRDSAMYRCASSARDRGSPLHFGNGTRLTVT.

This chain links TRBV5-1 with TRBJ2-1; D is perhaps TRBD2 (7 bases). V lost 0 bases, J lost 4 bases, and 11 bases lay in between. The CDR3 extends over 15 amino acids. Germline-derived CDR1 and CDR2 are SGHRS and YFSETQ. The CDR3 is CASSLEGGTYNEQFF. DNA for the CDR3: TGCGCCAGCAGCTTGGAGGGGGGGACGTACAATGAGCAGTTCTTC.

The chain recombines TRBV9 with TRBJ2-2; 7 bases are shared with TRBD2. This CDR3 is built from 16 residues. Germline V gene lookup returns CDR1 SGDLS and CDR2 YYNGEE. The V segment lost 4 bases and the J segment 4 bases; nucleotides outside the gene matches: 10. DNA for the CDR3: TGTGCCAGCAGCTCCTATGGCCCGGGGGGCACCGGGGAGCTGTTTTTT. Protein sequence: CASSSYGPGGTGELFF.

The V and J genes are TRBV27 and TRBJ2-7, with 8 bases that match TRBD1. This CDR3 has 14 amino acids. J gave up 3 bases and V 4 bases, and 5 bases lay outside the gene matches. Germline CDR1 MNHEY, CDR2 SMNVEV (reference sequence). CDR3 sequence (DNA): TGTGCCAGCAGTTCATCCGGGACAGGCTACGAGCAGTACGTC. It is translated as CASSSSGTGYEQYV.

J is TRBJ1-2 and V is TRBV19, with a weak D call TRBD1 (6 bases). Looked up from germline, CDR1 is LNHDA and CDR2 is SQIVND (reference sequence). V shed 6 bases and J shed 2 bases, with 10 bases lying between them. The CDR3 is 13 amino acids. The CDR3 sequence is CASRYRENYGYTF. The CDR3 DNA reads TGTGCCAGTAGATACAGGGAAAACTATGGCTACACCTTC.

The chain uses TRBV3-1 (or the pseudogene TRBV3-2) and TRBJ2-6, with D tentatively TRBD1 (5 bases). The CDR3 consists of 16 residues. With 3 bases removed from V and 0 bases from J, the gap between germline ends came to 9 bases. The germline gives CDR1 LGHDT, CDR2 YNNKEL (reference sequence). The CDR3 nucleotides read TGTGCCAGCAGCCACCGACAGCGCTCTGGGGCCAACGTCCTGACTTTC. Its protein product is CASSHRQRSGANVLTF.

The chain carries TRBV4-1 and TRBJ2-3; 7 bases line up with TRBD2. Trimming removed 3 bases from V and 2 bases from J; junction bases left unmatched: 11. There are 17 residues in the CDR3. CDR1 and CDR2 (germline): MGHRA, YSYEKL. CDR3 coding DNA: TGCGCCAGCAGCCACCTAGCTTTGGCGGGGGACACAGATACGCAGTATTTT. It is translated as CASSHLALAGDTDTQYF.

The rearrangement joins TRBV7-2 to TRBJ2-2; a weak D match, TRBD2 (5 bases). V was trimmed by 3 bases and J by 3 bases, leaving 11 bases between them. Germline V gene lookup returns CDR1 SGHTA and CDR2 FQGNSA. The CDR3 totals 15 residues. The CDR3 sequence: CASSLDGGDTGELFF. The CDR3 bases are TGTGCCAGCAGCTTGGACGGAGGTGACACCGGGGAGCTGTTTTTT.

The genes are TRBV9 and TRBJ1-1; possibly TRBD1 for D (5 bases). CDR1 SGDLS and CDR2 YYNGEE come from the germline V gene. CDR3 length: 14 residues. V was cut by 4 bases and J by 1 base, with 11 bases left in between. The CDR3 DNA is TGTGCCAGCAGCAAAGGACACGGGAACACTGAAGCTTTCTTT. Translating it yields CASSKGHGNTEAFF. Full variable domain (outside the CDR3, taken from reference TRBV9 and TRBJ1-1): DSGVTQTPKHLITATGQRVTLRCSPRSGDLSVYWYQQSLDQGLQFLIQYYNGEERAKGNILERFSAQQFPDLHSELNLSSLELGDSALYFCASSKGHGNTEAFFGQGTRLTVV.

This chain connects TRBV28 to TRBJ1-5; 9 bases agree with TRBD1. Germline CDR1 reads MDHEN; CDR2 reads SYDVKM. This CDR3 contains 15 residues. After removal of 5 bases from V and 9 bases from J, the junction contained 11 bases not matched to a gene. CDR3 protein: CASSGGQGLIRPQHF. In DNA, the CDR3 is TGTGCCAGCAGTGGGGGACAGGGCCTGATTAGGCCCCAGCATTTT.

V is TRBV18 and J is TRBJ1-3; no firm D call. The CDR3 contains 16 residues. Trimming took off 5 bases at V and 4 bases at J, with 18 bases between the two ends. Germline lookup yields CDR1 KGHSH and CDR2 LQKENI. CDR3 sequence: CASSTGIRVSGNTIYF. Here the CDR3 DNA reads TGTGCCAGCTCAACGGGAATCCGGGTATCAGGAAACACCATATATTTT.

The chain links TRBV7-6 to TRBJ2-4, with D unclear. The CDR3 extends over 15 amino acids. V shed 2 bases and J shed 8 bases, with 16 bases lying between them. CDR1 and CDR2 from the germline V gene are SGHVS and FNYEAQ. The CDR3 coding sequence is TGTGCCAGCAGCTTATCCCCCCCGATGAGTCACATTCAGTACTTC. It encodes CASSLSPPMSHIQYF.

The chain carries TRBV2 and TRBJ2-6; D is ambiguous. The ends were cut back, 3 bases at V and 0 bases at J, with 9 bases in the middle. The CDR3 is 16 amino acids. The germline CDR1 and CDR2 sequences are SNHLY and FYNNEI. The CDR3 is CASSEGRFSGANVLTF. The CDR3, as DNA: TGTGCCAGCAGTGAGGGCCGATTCTCTGGGGCCAACGTCCTGACTTTC. The variable domain in full, with the rest retrieved from reference TRBV2 and TRBJ2-6, is EPEVTQTPSHQVTQMGQEVILRCVPISNHLYFYWYRQILGQKVEFLVSFYNNEISEKSEIFDDQFSVERPDGSNFTLKIRSTKLEDSAMYFCASSEGRFSGANVLTFGAGSRLTVL.

This clone has just a few counts. The chain combines TRBV4-1 with TRBJ1-6; D perhaps matches TRBD1 (6 bases). The V gene lost 0 bases and the J gene lost 7 bases, with 16 bases spanning the gap. CDR3 length: 17 residues. Germline loops: CDR1 MGHRA, CDR2 YSYEKL. This chain's CDR3 is CASSQDRSRQGNSPLHF. The CDR3 DNA sequence: TGCGCCAGCAGCCAAGATCGGTCACGGCAGGGGAATTCACCCCTCCACTTT.

The rearrangement links TRBV6-5 to TRBJ1-1, with D possibly TRBD1 on 5 matching bases. CDR1 and CDR2 (germline): MNHEY, SVGAGI. Trimming left V 7 bases short and J 1 base short, with 16 bases between. The CDR3 is made up of 15 amino acids. The DNA of the CDR3 is TGTGCCAGCAATCCTCAGACAGTTGGGAACACTGAAGCTTTCTTT. Translation: CASNPQTVGNTEAFF.

This clone was counted a single time. J is TRBJ2-7 and V is TRBV6-5; D call uncertain. V dropped 0 bases and J dropped 0 bases, with 12 bases sitting between them. This CDR3 comprises 16 residues. From germline, CDR1 is MNHEY and CDR2 SVGAGI. The CDR3 DNA reads TGTGCCAGCAGTTACTCGAGGCTCGTTTACTCCTACGAGCAGTACTTC. It codes for CASSYSRLVYSYEQYF.

The rearrangement links TRBV6-5 to TRBJ2-4, with a tentative D call TRBD1 (6 bases). This CDR3 contains 14 residues. Trimming stripped 8 bases from V and 0 bases from J, with 11 bases between. Looked up from germline, CDR1 is MNHEY and CDR2 is SVGAGI. Written as DNA, the CDR3 is TGTGCCAGCGGACAGACATTAGCCAAAAACATTCAGTACTTC. It codes for CASGQTLAKNIQYF.

This chain joins TRBV2 and TRBJ2-7; 7 bases are shared with TRBD2. Trimming removed 2 bases from V and 4 bases from J; junction bases left unmatched: 8. CDR3 length equals 15 residues. Germline V lookup: CDR1 SNHLY, CDR2 FYNNEI. The CDR3 loop reads CASSESGAGIYEQYF. The CDR3 coding sequence is TGTGCCAGCAGTGAAAGCGGAGCGGGAATATACGAGCAGTACTTC.

The chain joins TRBV28 to TRBJ2-7; 8 bases fit TRBD1. The V segment lost 6 bases and the J segment 3 bases; nucleotides outside the gene matches: 4. The CDR3 sequence is 13 residues long. Germline assignment: CDR1 MDHEN and CDR2 SYDVKM. The CDR3 DNA reads as TGTGCCAGCAGATCCGGGACAGGCTACGAGCAGTACTTC. This encodes CASRSGTGYEQYF.

The gene calls are TRBV5-1 and TRBJ1-3, with D possibly TRBD1 on 6 matching bases. V was shortened by 2 bases and J by 4 bases, with 13 bases between the two germline ends. Germline CDR1 and CDR2: SGHRS and YFSETQ. The CDR3 runs to 15 residues. As DNA, the CDR3 is TGCGCCAGCAGCTTAATTACAGGGTCGGGAAACACCATATATTTT. Translation gives CASSLITGSGNTIYF.

The genes are TRBV4-2 and TRBJ1-5; 10 nucleotides agree with TRBD1. V was pared by 0 bases and J by 3 bases, with 5 bases of the junction left unmatched. Germline lookup yields CDR1 LGHNA and CDR2 YNFKEQ. The CDR3 is 17 residues long. CDR3 bases: TGTGCCAGCAGCCAAGATCGCCGACAGGGGGCCAATCAGCCCCAGCATTTT. It is translated as CASSQDRRQGANQPQHF.

This clone has just one count. The rearrangement joins TRBV10-2 to TRBJ2-3; 13 bases agree with TRBD2. V was pared by 8 bases and J by 10 bases, with 9 bases of the junction left unmatched. The CDR3 has 14 residues. Germline CDR1 and CDR2: WSHSY and SAAADI. The CDR3 spells CASQTGTSGEPQYF. DNA for the CDR3: TGCGCCAGCCAAACCGGGACTAGCGGGGAGCCGCAGTATTTT.

This chain uses TRBV7-9 with TRBJ1-2; D not resolved. Per germline, CDR1 SEHNR and CDR2 FQNEAQ (reference sequence). The ends were cut back, 0 bases at V and 4 bases at J, with 18 bases in the middle. CDR3 length: 17 residues. The CDR3 nucleotides read TGTGCCAGCAGCTTAGCCCTCCCCAGACAAACGATCTATGGCTACACCTTC. Residues: CASSLALPRQTIYGYTF.

The chain carries TRBV3-1 (or the pseudogene TRBV3-2) and TRBJ1-6, with D hard to call. CDR3 size: 13 residues. Germline V gene lookup returns CDR1 LGHDT and CDR2 YNNKEL (reference sequence). The germline V and J ends were trimmed by 3 bases and 10 bases, with 10 bases remaining between them. As DNA, the CDR3 is TGTGCCAGCAGCCAGGGCCTAAAATCACCCCTCCACTTT. Its protein product is CASSQGLKSPLHF.

Concerning this clone itself: Other DNA sequences of this sample code for an identical CDR3. The chain links TRBV5-1 to TRBJ1-3; D is perhaps TRBD1 (6 bases). Trimming left V 0 bases short and J 1 base short, with 8 bases between. CDR3 length: 15 amino acids. Germline lookup yields CDR1 SGHRS and CDR2 YFSETQ. The DNA of the CDR3 is TGCGCCAGCAGCTTGGAAGGGGGTTCTGGAAACACCATATATTTT. Its translation is CASSLEGGSGNTIYF.

The V and J genes are TRBV5-5 and TRBJ2-7; the D gene is possibly TRBD1 (6 bases). CDR3 size: 12 residues. Deletions cut 2 bases from V and 6 bases from J, with 9 bases between. Germline V gives CDR1 SGHKS, CDR2 YYEKEE (reference sequence). The CDR3 protein is CASSLQGREQYV. CDR3 nucleotide sequence: TGTGCCAGCAGCTTACAGGGACGCGAGCAGTACGTC.

This clone was detected only once. The gene calls are TRBV19 and TRBJ1-5; unclear D gene. Trimming stripped 4 bases from V and 0 bases from J, with 7 bases between. The CDR3 is 14 amino acids. Germline V CDR1 and CDR2: LNHDA, SQIVND (reference sequence). Here the CDR3 reads CASSRARSNQPQHF. CDR3 coding DNA: TGTGCCAGTAGTAGGGCACGTAGCAATCAGCCCCAGCATTTT.

This clone was seen a single time. The chain uses TRBV12-3 or TRBV12-4 and TRBJ1-2; D is uncertain. V shed 3 bases and J shed 8 bases, with 10 bases lying between them. The CDR3 totals 12 residues. CDR3 residues: CASSFEGGGYTF. For the CDR3, the DNA is TGTGCCAGCAGTTTTGAAGGAGGCGGCTACACCTTC.